The sequence of this T cell receptor beta chain was determined in a study of cytomegalovirus exposure and HLA in healthy donors. The CDR3 has 15 residues. Germline lookup yields CDR1 MRHNA and CDR2 SNTAGT. V shed 2 bases, J shed 1 base, and the junction held 4 bases outside the gene matches. In this sample, this clone turned up once. What it binds is unknown. General study points: Both high specificity and high sensitivity reportedly marked the classifier's diagnosis of cytomegalovirus status.

The validation cohort, a group of over a hundred subjects, included the donors and was separate from the roughly 620-subject first cohort. The repertoire was sequenced with immunoSEQ multiplex PCR; TCRdb's copy has only in-frame clones and lacks some. The sample lists around 160,000 clones, 84% occurring once. Sequencing was performed on PBMCs. The chain uses TRBV6-4 and TRBJ2-5, with TRBD1 matching 7 bases. This receptor was identified in a man aged 30 to 39 in good health and CMV-seropositive. CDR3 sequence: CASSDRAGGQETQYF. DNA for the CDR3: TGTGCCAGCAGTGACAGGGCAGGGGGCCAAGAGACCCAGTACTTC.